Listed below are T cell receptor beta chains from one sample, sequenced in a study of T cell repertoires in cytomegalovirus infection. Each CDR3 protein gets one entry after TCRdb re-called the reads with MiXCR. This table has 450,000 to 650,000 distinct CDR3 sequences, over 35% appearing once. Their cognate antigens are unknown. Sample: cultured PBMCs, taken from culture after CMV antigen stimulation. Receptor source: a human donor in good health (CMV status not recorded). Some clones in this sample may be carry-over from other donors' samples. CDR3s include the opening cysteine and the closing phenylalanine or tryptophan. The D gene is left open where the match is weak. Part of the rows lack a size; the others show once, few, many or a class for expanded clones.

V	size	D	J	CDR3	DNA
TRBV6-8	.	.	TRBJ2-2	CASSWGRTANTGELFF	TGTGCCAGCAGTTGGGGGAGGACCGCGAACACCGGGGAGCTGTTTTTT
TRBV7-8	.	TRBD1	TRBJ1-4	CASSRDRVNEKLFF	TGTGCCAGCAGCCGCGACAGGGTTAATGAAAAACTGTTTTTT
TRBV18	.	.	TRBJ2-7	CASSPGGPFRLPLPRDYEQYF	TGTGCCAGCTCACCTGGCGGGCCATTTCGGTTACCCTTACCAAGGGACTACGAGCAGTACTTC
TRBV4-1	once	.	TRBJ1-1	CASSQVRVVRASTEAFF	TGCGCCAGCAGCCAAGTGAGGGTGGTGAGGGCGAGTACTGAAGCTTTCTTT
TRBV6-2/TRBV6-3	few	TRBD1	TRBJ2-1	CASSPTGVPASKSYNEQFF	TGTGCCAGCAGTCCGACAGGGGTCCCTGCCTCAAAATCCTACAATGAGCAGTTCTTC
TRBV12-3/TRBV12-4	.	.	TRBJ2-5	CASSLLVRGETQYF	TGTGCCAGCAGTTTACTGGTTAGGGGAGAGACCCAGTACTTC
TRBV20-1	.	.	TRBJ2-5	CSASPGSLGETQYF	TGCAGTGCTAGTCCTGGGTCCTTAGGGGAGACCCAGTACTTC
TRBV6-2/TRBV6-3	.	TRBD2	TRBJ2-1	CASSSNSGRGQFF	TGTGCCAGCAGTTCAAATAGCGGGAGGGGTCAGTTCTTC
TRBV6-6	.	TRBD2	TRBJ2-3	CASSATSGGRDTQYF	TGTGCCAGCAGTGCTACTAGCGGGGGGCGGGATACGCAGTATTTT
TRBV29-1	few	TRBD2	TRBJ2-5	CSVVPTSGRWVIQETQYF	TGCAGCGTTGTTCCCACTAGCGGGAGATGGGTGATCCAAGAGACCCAGTACTTC
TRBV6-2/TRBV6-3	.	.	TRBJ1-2	CAPPWGSEVYGYTF	TGTGCCCCCCCTTGGGGGAGTGAGGTTTATGGCTACACCTTC
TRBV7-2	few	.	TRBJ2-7	CASSPYQAYEQYF	TGTGCCAGCAGCCCATATCAGGCCTACGAGCAGTACTTC
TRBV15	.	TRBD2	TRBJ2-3	CATSRVLAGGTDTQYF	TGTGCCACCAGCAGAGTCCTAGCGGGGGGCACAGATACGCAGTATTTT
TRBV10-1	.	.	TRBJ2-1	CASSEDPSSYNEQFF	TGCGCCAGCAGTGAGGACCCGAGCTCCTACAATGAGCAGTTCTTC
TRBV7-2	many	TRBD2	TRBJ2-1	CASSKDGRDEQFF	TGTGCCAGCAGCAAGGACGGGAGGGATGAGCAGTTCTTC
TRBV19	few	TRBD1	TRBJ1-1	CASSKGQMNTEAFF	TGTGCCAGTAGTAAGGGACAGATGAACACTGAAGCTTTCTTT